This T cell receptor beta chain appears in the sequencing data of a study of CD8+ T cells in alopecia areata (dated by TCRdb to the late 2010s). A note on the overall study: Female C3H/HeJ recipients, 7-10 weeks old, were grafted with skin from C3H/HeJ donors with spontaneous alopecia (about 6-12 months old). The RNA source kit depended on sample type: the PAXgene miRNA kit for fixed scalp, the miRNeasy kit for PBMCs, and the RNeasy kit for mouse skin. Scalp clonality was compared among normal scalp (n=4), patchy alopecia areata scalp (n=8), and alopecia totalis/universalis scalp (n=8). In both human patients and the C3H/HeJ mouse model, the study applied high-throughput TCRbeta sequencing to look at T cell clonal expansion in alopecia areata. TCRbeta CDR3 regions were amplified by immunoSEQ multiplex PCR with 35 Vbeta forward and 13 Jbeta reverse primers. Human TCRbeta sequencing covered scalp tissue and sorted CD4+ and CD8+ peripheral blood T cells from patchy and totalis/universalis alopecia areata patients and healthy controls.

Library method: the immunoSEQ multiplex PCR assay. For TCR sequencing, RNA was extracted from every sample and reverse transcribed into cDNA to serve as template. SuperScript III was used for first-strand cDNA synthesis, primed with a 2:1 mix of oligo-dT and random hexamers. Amplification bias was assessed with a synthetic immune receptor repertoire, and residual bias was removed computationally. Sequencing of the libraries was done on Illumina HiSeq with 60 bp reads that cover the CDR3, reading from J toward V. Turning to the authors' computational methods: Raw reads were preprocessed to remove errors, and CDR3 was defined according to IMGT conventions as the region from the conserved cysteine to phenylalanine. To get clonality, Shannon entropy was normalized by log2 of the number of productive unique TCRs and the result was subtracted from 1. Scalp TCRbeta sequences were cross-referenced with sorted blood CD4 and CD8 repertoires so that the CD4 or CD8 identity of scalp clones could be inferred. TCRdb holds this immuneACCESS table with in-frame rearrangements only. Some clones are missing; in checked studies, unresolved V genes explain under half, and the rest has no known cause. That table gives V, J and clone size, and the DNA gave D and trimming. This sample is represented by around 100,000 clones, with no singletons among them. In total, the top ten clones hold around 20% of the sample.

What the work shows at the level of the full study, not this receptor alone: Lesional scalp, especially in alopecia totalis/universalis, showed higher clonality and more expanded CD8+ clones than normal scalp, suggesting antigenic drive. Shared TCR sequences between patients were less evident than in mice, which may be partly attributable to HLA diversity in the patient population. Unlike mouse skin, which is dominated by gammadelta T cells, normal human skin has resident alphabeta T cells that are also sequenced, and this complicates analysis of the scalp TCR repertoire.

The CDR3 spans 14 residues, from the cysteine through the phenylalanine. The DNA shown is the part of the CDR3 that was read: 30 bases, in frame from base 1. CDR1 and CDR2 are drawn from the germline V gene: NNHDY, SYVADS. Trimming removed 2 bases from V and 2 bases from J, leaving 8 bases between the germline ends. This clone was observed a handful of times. No antigen is known for it. Throughout, gene names and germline sequences are given for the mouse. The read falls 4 residues short of the CDR3 end, and the missing part is taken from the germline J gene. The sequence links TRBV13-3 to TRBJ2-1; confidence is insufficient to name the D gene. The source of this sequence is a C3H/HeJ mouse with alopecia areata. Mice of this strain bear MHC haplotype H2-k. Sequenced sample: lesional skin. CDR3 DNA, as far as it was read: TGTGCCAGCAGTGAAACAGATTACTATGCT. Translated, it reads CASSETDYYA. The whole CDR3 sequence reads CASSETDYYAEQFF.